What follows is one T cell receptor (beta chain) and its context. Trimming stripped 6 bases from V and 4 bases from J, with 10 bases between. Germline V gene lookup returns CDR1 KGHSH and CDR2 LQKENI. The CDR3 length is 13 residues. The data are from a study of OX40 agonist ivuxolimab in advanced cancers. Clones were sequenced by immunoSEQ multiplex PCR, and TCRdb holds only the in-frame ones, with some missing. The table lists tens of thousands of clones, over 70% of them singletons. Specimen: CD4+ or CD8+ T cells sorted from blood, collected in a trial of the OX40 agonist ivuxolimab. The rearrangement uses TRBV18 and TRBJ1-5; unclear D gene. This TCR derives from an adult with an advanced solid tumor such as melanoma, head and neck, liver or kidney cancer. CDR3 in amino acids: CASSSSSNQPQHF. CDR3 nucleotides: TGTGCCAGCTCCTCAAGCTCGAATCAGCCCCAGCATTTT.